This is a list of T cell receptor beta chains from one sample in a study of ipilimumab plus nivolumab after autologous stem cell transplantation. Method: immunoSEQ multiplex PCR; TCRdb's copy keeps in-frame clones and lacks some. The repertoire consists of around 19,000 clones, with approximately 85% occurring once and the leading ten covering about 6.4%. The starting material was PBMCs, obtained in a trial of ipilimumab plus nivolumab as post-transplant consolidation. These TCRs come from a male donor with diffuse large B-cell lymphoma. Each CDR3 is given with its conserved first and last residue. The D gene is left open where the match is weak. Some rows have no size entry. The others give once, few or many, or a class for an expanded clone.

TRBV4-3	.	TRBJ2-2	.	TGCGCCAGCAGCCGCGACTTGAACACCGGGGAGCTGTTTTTT	CASSRDLNTGELFF
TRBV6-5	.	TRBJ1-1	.	TGTGCCAGCAGCTACGAGGGGGTCTACACTGAAGCTTTCTTT	CASSYEGVYTEAFF
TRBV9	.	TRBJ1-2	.	TGTGCCAGCAGCGCCGAGGAGGGAGATTATGGCTACACCTTC	CASSAEEGDYGYTF
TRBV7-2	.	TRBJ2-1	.	TGTGCCAGCAACCCCACCCGGGGCCCCCTCGGAAATGAGCAGTTCTTC	CASNPTRGPLGNEQFF
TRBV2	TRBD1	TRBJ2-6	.	TGTGCCAGCAGTGAGACAGGGTTGGGGGCCAACGTCCTGACTTTC	CASSETGLGANVLTF
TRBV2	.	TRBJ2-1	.	TGTGCCAGCAGTTTAACAGGGAGCTCCTACAATGAGCAGTTCTTC	CASSLTGSSYNEQFF
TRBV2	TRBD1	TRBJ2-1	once	TGTGCCAGCAGAGCGTACAGGGGGGCCTACAATGAGCAGTTCTTC	CASRAYRGAYNEQFF
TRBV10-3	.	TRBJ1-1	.	TGTGCCATCAGTGGGCGACAGGTCGATGTAGCGAACACTGAAGCTTTCTTT	CAISGRQVDVANTEAFF
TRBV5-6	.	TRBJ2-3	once	TGTGCCAGCAGACCAACGGACACCTTCACCCCAGATACGCAGTATTTT	CASRPTDTFTPDTQYF
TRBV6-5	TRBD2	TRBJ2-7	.	TGTGCCATCAGTGAACCGGGACTAGCCGACGAGCAGTACTTC	CAISEPGLADEQYF
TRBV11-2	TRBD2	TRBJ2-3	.	TGTGCCTGGGGGCGGGGGGCCCGGCACACAGATACGCAGTATTTT	CAWGRGARHTDTQYF
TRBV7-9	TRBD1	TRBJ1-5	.	TGTGCCAGCAGCCCTCCCGGGACAGGGAATCAGCCCCAGCATTTT	CASSPPGTGNQPQHF
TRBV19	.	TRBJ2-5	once	TGTGCCAGTAGTGAGGGAGTTCAAGAGACCCAGTACTTC	CASSEGVQETQYF
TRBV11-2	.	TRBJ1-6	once	TGTGCCAGCAGCTCCCTCAGGGGTGCCTATAATTCACCCCTCCACTTT	CASSSLRGAYNSPLHF
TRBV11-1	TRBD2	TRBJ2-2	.	TGTGCCAGCAGCTTGCGGGGGGACCCTCGAGACGGGGAGCTGTTTTTT	CASSLRGDPRDGELFF
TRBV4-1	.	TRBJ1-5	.	TGCGCCAGCAGCCAAGGGGCAGGGAACAATCAGCCCCAGCATTTT	CASSQGAGNNQPQHF
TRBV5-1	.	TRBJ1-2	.	TGCGCCAGCAGCTCAATCGATGACGGGGACGGCTACACCTTC	CASSSIDDGDGYTF
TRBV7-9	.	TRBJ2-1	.	TGTGCCAGCAGCTTCCAGGGCAATGAGCAGTTCTTC	CASSFQGNEQFF
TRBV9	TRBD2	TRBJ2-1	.	TGTGCCAGCAGCGTAGGCAGCGGGGGAAGCTCCTACAATGAGCAGTTCTTC	CASSVGSGGSSYNEQFF
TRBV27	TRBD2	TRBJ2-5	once	TGTGCCAGCAGTGGGCTAGCGGGCCAAGAGACCCAGTACTTC	CASSGLAGQETQYF
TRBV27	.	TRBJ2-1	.	TGTGCCAGCAGTAACGACAGAATAAGCTCCTACAATGAGCAGTTCTTC	CASSNDRISSYNEQFF
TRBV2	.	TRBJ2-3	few	TGTGCCAGCAGTGAATTACTAGCTATAGATACGCAGTATTTT	CASSELLAIDTQYF
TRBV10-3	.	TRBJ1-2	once	TGTGCCAGCAGGGCGACACAAAATAGCCCATCCTATGGCTACACCTTC	CASRATQNSPSYGYTF
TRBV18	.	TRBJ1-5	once	TGTGCCAGCTCCTCCCTTTCGGGGGGCTCCGGCAATCAGCCCCAGCATTTT	CASSSLSGGSGNQPQHF
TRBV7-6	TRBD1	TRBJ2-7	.	TGTGCCAGCAGCTTGGGGACAGGGGCCGGGTACGAGCAGTACTTC	CASSLGTGAGYEQYF
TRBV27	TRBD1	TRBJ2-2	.	TGTGCCAGCAGTCCGGGACAGCAAAAGGGGACCGGGGAGCTGTTTTTT	CASSPGQQKGTGELFF
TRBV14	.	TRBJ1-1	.	TGTGCCAGCAGCCAGACCAGGGCGAACACTGAAGCTTTCTTT	CASSQTRANTEAFF
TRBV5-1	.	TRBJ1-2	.	TGCGCCAGCAGCTTTGGTGTGGGAGACTATGGCTACACCTTC	CASSFGVGDYGYTF
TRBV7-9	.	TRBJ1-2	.	TGTGCCAGCGGACAGTATGGCTACACCTTC	CASGQYGYTF
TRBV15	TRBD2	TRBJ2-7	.	TGTGCCACCAGCCCCCGGCTAGCGGGACACTACGAGCAGTACTTC	CATSPRLAGHYEQYF
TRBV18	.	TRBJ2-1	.	TGTGCCAGCTCACCACTCGCGGAGGGGACTCAGGAAACGTTCTTC	CASSPLAEGTQETFF
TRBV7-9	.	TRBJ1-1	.	TGTGCCAGCAGCCGGATGGGGGTGGCCGTATCTGAAGCTTTCTTT	CASSRMGVAVSEAFF
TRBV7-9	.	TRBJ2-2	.	TGTGCCAGCAGCTTGTCGGGAGCCGGGGAGCTGTTTTTT	CASSLSGAGELFF
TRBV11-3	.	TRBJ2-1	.	TGTGCCAGCAGCTTAGGCCCCGGCTCCTACAATGAGCAGTTCTTC	CASSLGPGSYNEQFF
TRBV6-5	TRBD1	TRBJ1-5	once	TGTGCCAGCAGTACAGGGGGGCGCAATCAGCCCCAGCATTTT	CASSTGGRNQPQHF
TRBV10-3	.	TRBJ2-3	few	TGTGCCATCAGTGACAGGACTCAGACAGATACGCAGTATTTT	CAISDRTQTDTQYF
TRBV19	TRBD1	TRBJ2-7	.	TGTGCCAGTAGTATAACCGGGACAGGGGCCTACGAGCAGTACTTC	CASSITGTGAYEQYF
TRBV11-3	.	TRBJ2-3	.	TGTGCCAGCAGCTTAGAAGATACGCAGTATTTT	CASSLEDTQYF
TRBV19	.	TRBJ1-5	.	TGTGCCAGTAGTATAGAGGGGGAGAGGTTTCAGCCCCAGCATTTT	CASSIEGERFQPQHF
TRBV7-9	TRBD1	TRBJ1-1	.	TGTGCCAGCAGCTCCGGGACAGGCCCTGAAGCTTTCTTT	CASSSGTGPEAFF
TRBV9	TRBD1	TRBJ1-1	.	TGTGCCAGCAGCGCCAGGGGACAGAGAACTGAAGCTTTCTTT	CASSARGQRTEAFF
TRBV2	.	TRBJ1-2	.	TGTGCCAGCAGTATGGGCTATGGCTACACCTTC	CASSMGYGYTF
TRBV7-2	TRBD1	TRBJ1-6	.	TGTGCCAGCAGCCGACAGGACAGGGGGGCCTATAATTCACCCCTCCACTTT	CASSRQDRGAYNSPLHF
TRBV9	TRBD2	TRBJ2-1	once	TGTGCCAGCAGCGCTGGCTCAAGCGGGGGGGCCTACAATGAGCAGTTCTTC	CASSAGSSGGAYNEQFF
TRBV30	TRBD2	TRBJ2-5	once	TGTGCCTGGACTGGGACTAGCGGGGGGCCCCAAGAGACCCAGTACTTC	CAWTGTSGGPQETQYF
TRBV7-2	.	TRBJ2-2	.	TGTGCCAGCAGCTTAGCCTTTTCTGGGGAGCTGTTTTTT	CASSLAFSGELFF
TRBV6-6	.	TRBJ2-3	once	TGTGCCAGCTGCCCAACTGGGGATACGCAGTATTTT	CASCPTGDTQYF
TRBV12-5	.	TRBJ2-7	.	TGTGCTAGTGGTTTAGGTTACGAGCAGTACTTC	CASGLGYEQYF